This TCR beta chain came from a study of cytomegalovirus exposure and HLA in healthy donors. Findings and limits, study-wide: The CMV antigen specificity of a few CMV-associated chains was confirmed through in vitro analysis. Cytomegalovirus-associated status was assigned to about 160 TCR beta chains. Usually a TCR sequence was rare, but some public TCRs were found in many donors.

Primers for the PCR totalled 60 Vbeta and 13 Jbeta. In the source study's methods: As a later analysis found, there were 80 million or so unique TCR beta chains, of which some 10 million were shared. Using immunoSEQ multiplex PCR, the repertoire was profiled, and TCRdb retains in-frame clones only, with some absent. Clonal size and the V and J genes are those of that table, whereas D and trimming came from the DNA. The table includes 150,000 to 250,000 clones, about four fifths detected once. The CDR3 spans 13 residues. Germline CDR1 reads MNHEY; CDR2 reads SMNVEV (reference sequence). V lost 3 bases and J lost 2, with 8 bases in between. In the case of this clone: Its antigen is undetermined.

The rearrangement joins TRBV27 to TRBJ2-7; D is possibly TRBD1 (6 bases). The sample comprised PBMCs. The TCR comes from a girl between 5 and 17 years old in good health and CMV-seropositive. The CDR3 nucleotides are TGTGCCAGCAGTTTTAGGACAGCCTACGAGCAGTACTTC. The encoded protein is CASSFRTAYEQYF.